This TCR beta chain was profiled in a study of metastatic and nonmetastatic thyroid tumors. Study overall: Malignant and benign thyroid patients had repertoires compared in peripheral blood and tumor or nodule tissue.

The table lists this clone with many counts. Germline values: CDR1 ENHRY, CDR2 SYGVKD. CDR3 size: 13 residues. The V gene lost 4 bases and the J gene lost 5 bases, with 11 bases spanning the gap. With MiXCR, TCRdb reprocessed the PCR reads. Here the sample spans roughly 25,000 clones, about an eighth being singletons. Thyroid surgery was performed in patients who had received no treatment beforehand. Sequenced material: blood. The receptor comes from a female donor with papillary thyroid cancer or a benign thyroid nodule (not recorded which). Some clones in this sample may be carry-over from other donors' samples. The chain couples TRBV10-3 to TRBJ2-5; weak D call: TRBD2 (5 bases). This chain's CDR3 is CAISGGPRETQYF. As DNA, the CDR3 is TGTGCCATCAGTGGCGGGCCCAGGGAGACCCAGTACTTC.